This T cell receptor (beta chain) appears in the sequencing data of a study of CD8 T cells in Susac syndrome. A quantity of about 0.5 to 1 ug RNA underwent reverse transcription using random hexamers. Amplification of the TCR beta CDR3 was carried out by immunoSEQ multiplex PCR, which spanned a total of 54 Vbeta and 13 Jbeta segments. TCRdb re-called the immunoSEQ multiplex PCR reads through MiXCR, storing one row per CDR3 protein. Among roughly 200,000 distinct CDR3 sequences listed, around 95% were seen once. Germline V gene data show CDR1 as SGHDT and CDR2 as YYEEEE. The CDR3 loop spans 11 amino acids. Trimming cost V 0 bases and J 10 bases, with 7 bases left between them.

The sequenced sample consisted of CD4+ T cells from PBMCs. The receptor's source is a human donor with multiple sclerosis. The chain carries TRBV5-6 and TRBJ2-5; the D gene is possibly TRBD2 (6 bases). CDR3 DNA: TGTGCCAGCAGCTTGGCGCGGGACCAGTACTTC. Translating gives CASSLARDQYF.